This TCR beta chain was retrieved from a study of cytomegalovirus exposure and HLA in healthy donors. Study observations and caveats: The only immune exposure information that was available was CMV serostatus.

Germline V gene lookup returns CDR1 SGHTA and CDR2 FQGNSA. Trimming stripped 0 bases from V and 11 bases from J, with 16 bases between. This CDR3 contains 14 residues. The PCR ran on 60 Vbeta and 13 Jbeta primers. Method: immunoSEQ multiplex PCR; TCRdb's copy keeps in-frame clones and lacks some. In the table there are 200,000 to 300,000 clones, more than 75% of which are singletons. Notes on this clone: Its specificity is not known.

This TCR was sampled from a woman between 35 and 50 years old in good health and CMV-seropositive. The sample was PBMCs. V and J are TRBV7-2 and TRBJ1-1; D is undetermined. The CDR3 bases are TGTGCCAGCAGCTTAGCGTCGCCCCTCGCGTCGGCTTTCTTT. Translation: CASSLASPLASAFF. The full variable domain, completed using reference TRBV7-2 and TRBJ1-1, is GAGVSQSPSNKVTEKGKDVELRCDPISGHTALYWYRQSLGQGLEFLIYFQGNSAPDKSGLPSDRFSAERTGGSVSTLTIQRTQQEDSAVYLCASSLASPLASAFFGQGTRLTVV.